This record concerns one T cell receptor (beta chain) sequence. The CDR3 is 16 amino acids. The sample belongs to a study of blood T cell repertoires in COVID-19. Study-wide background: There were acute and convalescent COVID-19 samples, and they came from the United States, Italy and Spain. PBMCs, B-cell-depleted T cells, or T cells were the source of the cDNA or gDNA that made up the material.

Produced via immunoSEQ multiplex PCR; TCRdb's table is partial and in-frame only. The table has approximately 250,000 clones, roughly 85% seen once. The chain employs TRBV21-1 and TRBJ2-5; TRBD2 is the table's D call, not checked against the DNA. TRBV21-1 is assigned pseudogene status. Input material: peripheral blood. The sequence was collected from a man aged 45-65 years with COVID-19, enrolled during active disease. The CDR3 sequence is CASSKGRASGEETQYF. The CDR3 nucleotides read TGTGCCAGCAGCAAAGGGAGGGCTAGCGGGGAGGAGACCCAGTACTTC.